These 17 T cell receptor beta chains were sequenced from one sample in a study of control samples from healthy donors and cancer patients. The data were produced by immunoSEQ multiplex PCR, yet TCRdb's version contains in-frame clones alone and is incomplete. The sample lists roughly 150,000 clones, over 85% occurring once. Sequenced sample: blood. All receptors come from a man over 45 in good health.

V is TRBV28 and J is TRBJ1-2; D perhaps matches TRBD1 (6 bases). Trimming cost V 4 bases and J 1 base, with 19 bases left between them. Germline V gives CDR1 MDHEN, CDR2 SYDVKM. The length of the CDR3 is 17 residues. The CDR3 nucleotides are TGTGCCAGCAGTTCGGGACACCCGGCACCACATAACTATGGCTACACCTTC. It specifies CASSSGHPAPHNYGYTF.

The rearrangement links TRBV9 to TRBJ2-3; 10 bases agree with TRBD1. This CDR3 region has 16 residues. V gave up 0 bases and J gave up 5 bases; unmatched junction bases: 6. Germline V lookup: CDR1 SGDLS, CDR2 YYNGEE. Written as DNA, the CDR3 is TGTGCCAGCAGCGTAGTGGGACAGGGGATGAAAGATACGCAGTATTTT. It specifies CASSVVGQGMKDTQYF. The full variable domain, completed using reference TRBV9 and TRBJ2-3, is DSGVTQTPKHLITATGQRVTLRCSPRSGDLSVYWYQQSLDQGLQFLIQYYNGEERAKGNILERFSAQQFPDLHSELNLSSLELGDSALYFCASSVVGQGMKDTQYFGPGTRLTVL.

This rearrangement joins TRBV7-2 to TRBJ2-5; possibly TRBD1 for D (6 bases). Germline CDR1 SGHTA, CDR2 FQGNSA. V was clipped by 1 base and J by 1 base, with 7 bases between them. This CDR3 is built from 14 residues. CDR3 residues: CASSLGRGQETQYF. For the CDR3, the DNA is TGTGCCAGCAGCTTAGGCAGGGGCCAAGAGACCCAGTACTTC.

In the case of this clone: Other nucleotide sequences in the sample specify the same CDR3. V usage is TRBV10-3 and J usage is TRBJ2-2; 10 bases match TRBD1. This CDR3 has 15 amino acids. V lost 8 bases to trimming and J lost 3 bases; unmatched junction nucleotides: 6. The germline CDR1 and CDR2 sequences are ENHRY and SYGVKD. This CDR3 reads CAIRGGTGDTGELFF. The DNA for the CDR3 is TGTGCCATCCGGGGGGGGACAGGGGACACCGGGGAGCTGTTTTTT.

This clone was observed a few times. The sample holds other DNA sequences that translate to the same CDR3. The V gene is TRBV2, the J gene TRBJ2-3, with a possible D match to TRBD1 (5 bases). The V end lost 6 bases, the J end lost 0 bases, and 10 bases lay between the germline ends. The germline CDR1 and CDR2 sequences are SNHLY and FYNNEI. The CDR3 is 14 residues long. The CDR3 loop reads CASSLTESTDTQYF. The CDR3 bases are TGTGCCAGCAGCTTGACAGAGAGCACAGATACGCAGTATTTT.

This rearrangement joins TRBV11-2 to TRBJ1-4, with unresolved D. The CDR3 runs 14 residues. Trimming left V 4 bases short and J 8 bases short, with 14 bases between. Germline CDR1 SGHAT, CDR2 FQNNGV. Here the CDR3 reads CASSSPSLREKLFF. The CDR3 DNA reads as TGTGCCAGCAGCTCGCCCAGCCTACGAGAAAAACTGTTTTTT.

CDR3 bases: TGTGCCAGCAGTGACGACGGGACAGGGGGTTTGCAGCCCCAGCATTTT. Its translation: CASSDDGTGGLQPQHF. The genes are TRBV6-1 and TRBJ1-5, with 11 bases lining up with TRBD1. The V gene's germline CDR1 is MNHNS and CDR2 SASEGT. With V trimmed by 3 bases and J by 7 bases, 8 bases remained unmatched. The CDR3 runs to 16 residues.

The chain uses TRBV3-1 (or the pseudogene TRBV3-2) and TRBJ1-2; 12 nucleotides line up with TRBD1. CDR3 length: 15 amino acids. V lost 4 bases and J lost 4; bases outside the gene matches: 4. Germline lookup yields CDR1 LGHDT and CDR2 YNNKEL (reference sequence). The CDR3 region is CASSPGTGGSYGYTF. For the CDR3, the DNA is TGTGCCAGCAGCCCCGGGACAGGGGGCTCCTATGGCTACACCTTC.

The gene calls are TRBV5-5 and TRBJ1-1; TRBD1 agrees at 12 bases. Trimming took 4 bases from V and 4 from J; bases not matched to a gene: 11. The CDR3 length is 17 residues. Germline-derived CDR1 and CDR2 are SGHKS and YYEKEE (reference sequence). The DNA of the CDR3 is TGTGCCAGCAGCGTATCGGGACAGGGGGCGGGAAGCACTGAAGCTTTCTTT. It is translated as CASSVSGQGAGSTEAFF.

The chain uses TRBV5-4 and TRBJ2-7; TRBD1 matches at 7 bases. Germline V gene lookup returns CDR1 SGHNT and CDR2 YYREEE (reference sequence). J lost 2 bases, V lost 7 bases, and 6 bases had no gene match. CDR3 length equals 13 residues. The CDR3 nucleotides are TGTGCCAGCCGGACAGGTCCCACCTACGAGCAGTACTTC. This sequence encodes CASRTGPTYEQYF.

CDR3 sequence (DNA): TGTGCCAGCTCACAACAGGGGGCTGTCTATGGCTACACCTTC. Its translation: CASSQQGAVYGYTF. This chain joins TRBV18 and TRBJ1-2; 9 bases line up with TRBD1. Losses at the gene ends were 4 bases for V and 4 bases for J; bases not matched to a gene: 4. Germline V gives CDR1 KGHSH, CDR2 LQKENI. The length of the CDR3 is 14 residues. Drawing the rest from reference TRBV18 and TRBJ1-2, the complete variable domain is NAGVMQNPRHLVRRRGQEARLRCSPMKGHSHVYWYRQLPEEGLKFMVYLQKENIIDESGMPKERFSAEFPKEGPSILRIQQVVRGDSAAYFCASSQQGAVYGYTFGSGTRLTVV.

J is TRBJ2-3 and V is TRBV2; 10 bases align to TRBD1. The CDR3 is made up of 16 amino acids. Per the germline V gene, CDR1 is SNHLY and CDR2 is FYNNEI. V was clipped by 6 bases and J by 3 bases; unmatched bases: 9. In nucleotides, the CDR3 is TGTGCCAGCAGCGGACAGGGGGAAATTCTGACAGATACGCAGTATTTT. Amino acid sequence: CASSGQGEILTDTQYF.

V and J are TRBV21-1 and TRBJ2-7. TRBV21-1 is a pseudogene locus. The CDR3 totals 15 residues. The CDR3 nucleotides are TGTGCCAGCAGCAAAGTGGCAGCCTCCCCTTGGGAGCAGTACTTC. It specifies CASSKVAASPWEQYF.

This CDR3 reads CATSPREANQPQHF. CDR3 DNA sequence: TGTGCCACCAGCCCGAGGGAAGCCAATCAGCCCCAGCATTTT. This chain uses TRBV15 with TRBJ1-5; no definite D call. This CDR3 spans 14 amino acids. In germline, CDR1 is LNHNV, CDR2 YYDKDF (reference sequence). The V and J ends lost 5 bases and 3 bases respectively, with 11 bases between them.

V gene TRBV19 combines with J gene TRBJ1-4; D ambiguous. V was pared by 4 bases and J by 5 bases, with 11 bases between. This CDR3 is built from 14 residues. Germline V CDR1 and CDR2: LNHDA, SQIVND (reference sequence). The CDR3 DNA follows: TGTGCCAGTAGTAAGGGCGGACCAAATGAAAAACTGTTTTTT. This codes for CASSKGGPNEKLFF.

This chain connects TRBV23-1 to TRBJ2-7, with TRBD2 matching 10 bases. TRBV23-1 is treated as an ORF (open reading frame) with a function not yet certain. The CDR3 is 15 residues long. After removal of 3 bases from V and 3 bases from J, the junction contained 5 bases not matched to a gene. CDR3 protein: CASSHKLAGNYEQYF. Written as DNA, the CDR3 is TGCGCCAGCAGTCACAAACTAGCGGGGAACTACGAGCAGTACTTC.

This sequence joins TRBV25-1 and TRBJ1-1, with D maybe TRBD1 (5 bases). CDR1 is MGHDK, CDR2 SYGVNS, per germline. The CDR3 consists of 14 residues. V gave up 1 base and J gave up 7 bases, with 13 bases separating them. CDR3 residues: CASSEWRDQGEAFF. CDR3 DNA sequence: TGTGCCAGCAGTGAATGGAGGGACCAGGGTGAAGCTTTCTTT.